This record looks at one T cell receptor (beta chain) sequence and its context. This sample stems from a study of blood T cell repertoires in COVID-19. The germline V gene encodes CDR1 SGHVS and CDR2 FNYEAQ. J was trimmed by 10 bases and V by 5 bases; bases with no gene match: 4. The CDR3 loop spans 12 amino acids. Measured with immunoSEQ multiplex PCR; TCRdb has only the in-frame clones, and not every one. The table lists about 150,000 clones, over 60% of them singletons, with around 1.7% in the top ten. This TCR was recovered from a man of 80 years or more with acute or convalescent COVID-19. Specimen: peripheral blood. The gene calls are TRBV7-6 and TRBJ2-1; TRBD1 agrees at 8 bases. In DNA, the CDR3 is TGTGCCAGCAGCATAGACAGGGGAGAGCAGTTCTTC. It is translated as CASSIDRGEQFF.